The source of this T cell receptor (beta chain) is a study of blood T cell repertoires in COVID-19. Across the whole study: Researchers got acute and convalescent COVID-19 samples from the United States, Italy and Spain. In each case, the material was cDNA or gDNA derived from T cells, B-cell-depleted T cells, or PBMCs.

Germline loops: CDR1 LGHDT, CDR2 YNNKEL (reference sequence). V dropped 3 bases and J dropped 5; count of bases not matched to a gene: 2. The CDR3 contains 14 residues. Methods used by the authors: Estimates of nucleated cell counts were drawn from the amplification of reference gene primers. Data came from immunoSEQ multiplex PCR; TCRdb stores just in-frame clones and leaves some out. The V and J calls and clone size were taken over from that table, and D and trimming were inferred from the DNA. The sample includes about 140,000 clones, 85% to 90% of them seen just once. The sequenced material came from peripheral blood. The TCR originated in a woman between 40 and 50 years old with acute or convalescent COVID-19. The V gene is TRBV3-1 (or the pseudogene TRBV3-2), the J gene TRBJ2-7, with TRBD2 identical over 12 bases. The CDR3, as DNA: TGTGCCAGCAGCCAGACTAGCGGGAGAAACGAGCAGTACTTC. Its protein is CASSQTSGRNEQYF.